This paragraph covers one T cell receptor beta chain sequence. At the DNA level, this CDR3 is encoded by other sequences in the same sample as well. Using immunoSEQ multiplex PCR, the repertoire was profiled, and TCRdb retains in-frame clones only, with some absent. The sample has under 200,000 clones, 90% to 95% seen once. This sample is part of a study of control samples from healthy donors and cancer patients. Germline CDR1 is LGHDT and CDR2 is YNNKEL (reference sequence). CDR3 size: 13 residues. The V and J ends lost 4 bases and 2 bases, in that order; junction bases with no gene match: 1. The sequenced material came from blood. This clonotype was sampled from a young woman in good health. V and J are TRBV3-1 (or the pseudogene TRBV3-2) and TRBJ1-2; 7 bases are shared with TRBD1. CDR3 bases: TGTGCCAGCAGCCGACAGGGCAACTATGGCTACACCTTC. Protein sequence: CASSRQGNYGYTF.